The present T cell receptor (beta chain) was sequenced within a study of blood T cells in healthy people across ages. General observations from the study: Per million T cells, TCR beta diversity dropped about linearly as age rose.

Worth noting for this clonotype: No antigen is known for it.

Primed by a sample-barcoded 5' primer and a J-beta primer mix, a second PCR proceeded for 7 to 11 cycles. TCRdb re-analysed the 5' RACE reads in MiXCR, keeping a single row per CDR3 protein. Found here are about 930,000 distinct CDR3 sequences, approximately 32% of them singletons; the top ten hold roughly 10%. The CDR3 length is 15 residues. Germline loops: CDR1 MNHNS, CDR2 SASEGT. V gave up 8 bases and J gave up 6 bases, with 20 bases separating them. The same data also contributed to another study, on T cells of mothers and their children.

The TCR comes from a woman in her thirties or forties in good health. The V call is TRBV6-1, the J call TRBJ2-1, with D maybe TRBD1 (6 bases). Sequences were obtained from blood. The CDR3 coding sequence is TGTGCCAGCCGGGGACAAAGACTTTCCAGCAATGAGCAGTTCTTC. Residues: CASRGQRLSSNEQFF.